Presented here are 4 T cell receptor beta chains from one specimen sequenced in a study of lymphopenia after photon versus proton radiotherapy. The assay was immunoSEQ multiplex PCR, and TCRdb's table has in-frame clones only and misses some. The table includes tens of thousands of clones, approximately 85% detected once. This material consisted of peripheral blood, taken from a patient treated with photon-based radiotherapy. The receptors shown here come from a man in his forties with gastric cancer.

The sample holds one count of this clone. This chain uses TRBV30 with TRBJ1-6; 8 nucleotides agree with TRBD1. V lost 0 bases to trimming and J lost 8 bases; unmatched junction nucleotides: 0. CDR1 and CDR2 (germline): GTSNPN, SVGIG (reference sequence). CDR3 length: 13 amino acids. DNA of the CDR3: TGTGCCTGGAGTGTACAGGGGGATTCACCCCTCCACTTT. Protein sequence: CAWSVQGDSPLHF. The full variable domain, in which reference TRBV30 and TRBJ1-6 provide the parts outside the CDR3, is SQTIHQWPATLVQPVGSPLSLECTVEGTSNPNLYWYRQAAGRGLQLLFYSVGIGQISSEVPQNLSASRPQDRQFILSSKKLLLSDSGFYLCAWSVQGDSPLHFGNGTRLTVT.

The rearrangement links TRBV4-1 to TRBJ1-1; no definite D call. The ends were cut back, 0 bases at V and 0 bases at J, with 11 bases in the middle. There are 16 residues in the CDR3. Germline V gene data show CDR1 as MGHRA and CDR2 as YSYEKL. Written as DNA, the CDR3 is TGCGCCAGCAGCCAAGATTTCCGGCGGCTGAACACTGAAGCTTTCTTT. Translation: CASSQDFRRLNTEAFF.

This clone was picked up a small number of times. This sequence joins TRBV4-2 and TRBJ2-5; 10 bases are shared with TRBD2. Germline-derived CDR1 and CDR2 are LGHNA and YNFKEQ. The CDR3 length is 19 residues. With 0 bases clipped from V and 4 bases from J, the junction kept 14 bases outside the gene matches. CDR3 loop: CASSQELAGGSTRSETQYF. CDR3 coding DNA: TGTGCCAGCAGCCAAGAATTAGCGGGGGGTTCCACCCGGTCAGAGACCCAGTACTTC.

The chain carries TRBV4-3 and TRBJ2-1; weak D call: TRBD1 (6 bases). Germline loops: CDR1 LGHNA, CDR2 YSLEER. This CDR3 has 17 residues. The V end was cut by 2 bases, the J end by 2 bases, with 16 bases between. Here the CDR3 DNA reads TGCGCCAGCAGCCAATCCCGGAACAGGGTTCCCTACAATGAGCAGTTCTTC. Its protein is CASSQSRNRVPYNEQFF.